Listed below are T cell receptor beta chains from one sample, sequenced in a study of neurological immune-mediated disorders. One entry per CDR3 protein results from TCRdb running MiXCR on the 5' RACE reads. The sample includes tens of thousands of distinct CDR3 sequences, roughly 17% of them seen just once. Sequencing was performed on CD8+ T cells from blood. These TCRs come from a woman between 18 and 30 years old with multiple sclerosis. Both conserved end residues are part of each CDR3. A D gene is named only where the DNA matches it firmly. Size is omitted from some rows. Given values are once, few, many or a class for expanded clones.

clone size	D gene	V gene	J gene	CDR3 DNA	CDR3 protein
.	.	TRBV12-3/TRBV12-4	TRBJ1-2	TGTGCCAGCAGCCAACGGTTGACAGTTAACTATGGCTACACCTTC	CASSQRLTVNYGYTF
many	.	TRBV7-6	TRBJ1-6	TGTGCCAGCAGCTTACAGACCCTAAGCTCCTATAATTCACCCCTCCACTTT	CASSLQTLSSYNSPLHF
many	TRBD1	TRBV20-1	TRBJ2-5	TGCAGTGCAACAGGGGGCGACCTTCAAGAGACCCAGTACTTC	CSATGGDLQETQYF
.	.	TRBV5-5	TRBJ2-7	TGTGCCAGCAGCCACTCCCTTGGAGAGGGCGGCTACGAGCAGTACTTC	CASSHSLGEGGYEQYF
many	.	TRBV6-5	TRBJ2-2	TGTGCCAGCAGTTACTACAGGGCAGGAACCGGGGAGCTGTTTTTT	CASSYYRAGTGELFF
many	TRBD2	TRBV7-2	TRBJ2-1	TGTGCCAGCAGCTCGCCGGGACTAGCGGGAGCAAGTGAGCAGTTCTTC	CASSSPGLAGASEQFF
.	.	TRBV7-6	TRBJ2-5	TGTGCCAGCAGCTTATGGGCGGCTCAAGAGACCCAGTACTTC	CASSLWAAQETQYF
many	.	TRBV29-1	TRBJ2-1	TGCAGCGTTGAAGTTCCCAGGTTGGGGGAGCAGTTCTTC	CSVEVPRLGEQFF
many	TRBD1	TRBV6-5	TRBJ1-2	TGTGCCAGCTCCCAGGGGGGTGACTATGGCTACACCTTC	CASSQGGDYGYTF
many	.	TRBV6-5	TRBJ2-3	TGTGCCAGCAGTTACTCGGGGGCCCGGTATGTAGGCACAGATACGCAGTATTTT	CASSYSGARYVGTDTQYF
many	.	TRBV6-5	TRBJ1-1	TGTGCCAGCAGTTACTCCCGGGGAGGGAACACTGAAGCTTTCTTT	CASSYSRGGNTEAFF
many	TRBD1	TRBV20-1	TRBJ2-3	TGCAGTGCTAGGGATGACAGGGGGCTCTCGGCCGATACGCAGTATTTT	CSARDDRGLSADTQYF
many	TRBD1	TRBV7-9	TRBJ2-2	TGTGCCAGCAGGAGGCCAGGGGGGAACACCGGGGAGCTGTTTTTT	CASRRPGGNTGELFF
many	TRBD2	TRBV7-9	TRBJ2-4	TGTGCCAGCAGCCCAGGGACTAGCGGGAGGGCCAAGGAACACGACATTCAGTACTTC	CASSPGTSGRAKEHDIQYF
many	TRBD1	TRBV27	TRBJ2-7	TGTGCCAGCAGTTTTGTGACCGAGACAGGGAACGAGCAGTACTTC	CASSFVTETGNEQYF
many	TRBD2	TRBV5-1	TRBJ2-1	TGCGCCAGCAGTGAGCGGGAGAACTACAATGAGCAGTTCTTC	CASSERENYNEQFF
few	.	TRBV18	TRBJ1-2	TGTGCCAGCCACCTGGGGGCTAACTATGGCTACACCTTC	CASHLGANYGYTF
many	.	TRBV20-1	TRBJ2-1	TGCAGTGCTAGTGTAAGGGGCTCCTACAATGAGCAGTTCTTC	CSASVRGSYNEQFF
medium-sized	.	TRBV10-3	TRBJ2-3	TGTGCCATCAGTGACGGACAGACCACAGATACGCAGTATTTT	CAISDGQTTDTQYF
many	TRBD2	TRBV12-3/TRBV12-4	TRBJ2-1	TGTGCCAGCAGTGCAGGGACTAGCGGGCTTAACAATGAGCAGTTCTTC	CASSAGTSGLNNEQFF
many	.	TRBV14	TRBJ2-3	TGTGCCAGCAGCCCGGGGAGAAAAGATACGCAGTATTTT	CASSPGRKDTQYF
many	TRBD1	TRBV3-1	TRBJ2-7	TGTGCCAGCAGCACGCGGACAGGGGCGGGCTACGAGCAGTACTTC	CASSTRTGAGYEQYF
many	TRBD1	TRBV4-3	TRBJ1-6	TGCGCCAGCAGCCAGGAGGCGGACAGGGGGCGACCCCTCCACTTT	CASSQEADRGRPLHF
many	.	TRBV25-1	TRBJ2-1	TGTGCCAGCAGCCTTCAATACAATGAGCAGTTCTTC	CASSLQYNEQFF
few	TRBD1	TRBV7-9	TRBJ2-7	TGTGCCAGCAGCTTACTGCCGAGACAGGGGGATTCCTACGAGCAGTACTTC	CASSLLPRQGDSYEQYF
many	.	TRBV10-2	TRBJ1-1	TGCGCCAGCCGGACATTAAACACTGAAGCTTTCTTT	CASRTLNTEAFF
many	.	TRBV18	TRBJ2-3	TGTGCCAGCCTGAGGGGTTTCACAGATACGCAGTATTTT	CASLRGFTDTQYF
many	TRBD1	TRBV7-9	TRBJ1-2	TGTGCCAGCAGCTTAGGGGGACAGGGAGGAGGTGGCTACACCTTC	CASSLGGQGGGGYTF
many	TRBD2	TRBV6-5	TRBJ2-3	TGTGCCAGCAGTACCTCTAGCGGGAGGGCTCATGCAGATACGCAGTATTTT	CASSTSSGRAHADTQYF
many	TRBD2	TRBV7-6	TRBJ2-3	TGTGCCAGCAGCTTAGGGGTGCTAGCGGGAGGAGCAGATACGCAGTATTTT	CASSLGVLAGGADTQYF
many	.	TRBV7-8	TRBJ2-6	TGTGCCAGCAGCTTAGCGCGTCTCTCTGGGGCCAACGTCCTGACTTTC	CASSLARLSGANVLTF
many	TRBD2	TRBV6-4	TRBJ2-3	TGTGCCAGCAGTGACTCGTGGGGGAGGGCCTCAGATACGCAGTATTTT	CASSDSWGRASDTQYF
many	TRBD1	TRBV12-3/TRBV12-4	TRBJ1-5	TGTGCCAGCAGCTTGCTCCAAGGACAGGGGAGAAATCAGCCCCAGCATTTT	CASSLLQGQGRNQPQHF
many	.	TRBV7-2	TRBJ1-6	TGTGCCAGCAGCGACACTACGACAGTTAGAAATTCACCCCTCCACTTT	CASSDTTTVRNSPLHF
many	TRBD2	TRBV5-4	TRBJ2-1	TGTGCCAGCAGCGCCGGGGGGGAAAATGAGCAGTTCTTC	CASSAGGENEQFF
.	TRBD2	TRBV20-1	TRBJ2-3	TGCAGTGCTTCCGGGACTAACCCACCAGATACGCAGTATTTT	CSASGTNPPDTQYF
.	.	TRBV3-1	TRBJ1-2	TGTGCCAGCAGCCAAGATTCGGGCAGGGGCTATGGCTACACCTTC	CASSQDSGRGYGYTF
many	.	TRBV28	TRBJ1-5	TGTGCCAGCAGTATCGGACTAAACGGCCAGCCCCAGCATTTT	CASSIGLNGQPQHF
many	TRBD1	TRBV11-2	TRBJ2-7	TGTGCCAGCAGCTCAAGCAGGGGGCGAGACGAGCAGTACTTC	CASSSSRGRDEQYF
.	.	TRBV11-1	TRBJ1-1	TGTGCCAGCAGCTTTCGTGCATCGTCGTGGACTGAAGCTTTCTTT	CASSFRASSWTEAFF
many	TRBD2	TRBV30	TRBJ2-1	TGTGCCTCTCCCACGACTAGCGGGGGGGCTTGGGAGCAGTTCTTC	CASPTTSGGAWEQFF
medium-sized	.	TRBV29-1	TRBJ2-2	TGCAGCGTTGAATTGAAGACAGCCACCGGGGAGCTGTTTTTT	CSVELKTATGELFF
many	.	TRBV7-2	TRBJ2-2	TGTGCCAGTCAAGTAGAACCTTTCACGAACACCGGGGAGCTGTTTTTT	CASQVEPFTNTGELFF
many	.	TRBV13	TRBJ1-2	TGTGCCAGCAGCTTAGATGCCGGGACTTCGGACGGGAGCTACACCTTC	CASSLDAGTSDGSYTF
many	TRBD1	TRBV7-3	TRBJ2-3	TGTGCCAGCAGCTTATCCGGGACAGGGCCGAGGAATACGCAGTATTTT	CASSLSGTGPRNTQYF
.	TRBD1	TRBV2	TRBJ2-3	TGTGCCGGTTTATACTTGGGACAGGGCGACTCAGATACGCAGTATTTT	CAGLYLGQGDSDTQYF
many	.	TRBV7-6	TRBJ2-2	TGTGCCAGCAGCTTTGCCCGCCGGTCGGCCGGGGAGCTGTTTTTT	CASSFARRSAGELFF
once	TRBD2	TRBV19	TRBJ2-5	TGTGCCAGTAGTACGTCGGACGGGGGGTCAGGGACCCAGTACTTC	CASSTSDGGSGTQYF
.	.	TRBV6-6	TRBJ1-2	TGTGCCAGCAGTCCGGGTTTCTATGGCTACACCTTC	CASSPGFYGYTF